The 23 T cell receptor beta chains below all came from one sample that was sequenced in a study of identical twins. TCRdb re-analysed the 5' RACE reads in MiXCR, keeping a single row per CDR3 protein. The sample consists of 250,000 to 350,000 distinct CDR3 sequences, under 9% of them appearing once. This sample also appeared in a second study, on yellow fever vaccine responses in identical twins.

Sequencing was done on a sample of memory (CD45RO+) T cells sorted from blood. The receptors come from a woman between 18 and 29 years old in good health.

The chain recombines TRBV5-4 with TRBJ2-7; 7 nucleotides agree with TRBD2. The germline CDR1 and CDR2 sequences are SGHNT and YYREEE (reference sequence). With V trimmed by 4 bases and J by 3 bases, 10 bases remained unmatched. The CDR3 runs to 15 residues. CDR3 in amino acids: CASSVASTSVYEQYF. CDR3 DNA: TGTGCCAGCAGCGTAGCGTCTACTAGCGTCTACGAGCAGTACTTC.

This clonotype showed up many times. The chain carries TRBV12-3 or TRBV12-4 and TRBJ2-7, with D tentatively TRBD2 (5 bases). The CDR3 loop spans 13 amino acids. V was shortened by 5 bases and J by 3 bases, with 11 bases between the two germline ends. The CDR3 DNA reads as TGTGCCAGCAGTCCCCAACTAGGCTACGAGCAGTACGTC. It is translated as CASSPQLGYEQYV.

This clonotype came up many times. This chain joins TRBV20-1 and TRBJ2-7; D possibly corresponds to TRBD2 (7 bases). CDR1 and CDR2 (germline): DFQATT, SNEGSKA (reference sequence). The CDR3 has 15 residues. The V and J ends lost 1 base and 6 bases respectively, with 19 bases between them. The CDR3 DNA reads TGCAGTGCTAGAGGCATACGGGGGGCTGGGCCCGAGCAGTACGTC. Protein: CSARGIRGAGPEQYV.

This clonotype came up many times. CDR3 in amino acids: CSAPIASEAFF. The DNA for the CDR3 is TGCAGTGCTCCCATTGCAAGTGAAGCTTTCTTT. The chain carries TRBV20-1 and TRBJ1-1; no clear D gene. Germline CDR1 and CDR2: DFQATT and SNEGSKA (reference sequence). V was clipped by 5 bases and J by 7 bases, with 11 bases between them. The CDR3 totals 11 residues.

The chain has TRBV7-3 and TRBJ2-7; the D is unclear. The CDR3 has 16 residues. Per germline, CDR1 SGHTA and CDR2 FQGTGA. With 1 base removed from V and 1 base from J, the gap between germline ends came to 14 bases. This CDR3 is CASSLSPAASSYEQYF. The CDR3 coding sequence is TGTGCCAGCAGCTTAAGTCCAGCAGCGTCGTCCTACGAGCAGTACTTC.

The chain has TRBV11-2 and TRBJ2-1; tentative D call: TRBD2 (6 bases). Germline V gene data show CDR1 as SGHAT and CDR2 as FQNNGV. This CDR3 has 19 amino acids. Trimming removed 6 bases from V and 4 bases from J, with 28 bases in between. CDR3 bases: TGTGCCAGCAGTTTTCCGGCGAAGAAGTCCGGGACTTCTTACAATGAGCAGTTCTTC. Its translation is CASSFPAKKSGTSYNEQFF.

This sequence joins TRBV4-1 and TRBJ1-2; D perhaps matches TRBD1 (6 bases). This CDR3 comprises 14 residues. Germline lookup yields CDR1 MGHRA and CDR2 YSYEKL. Trimming shortened V by 0 bases and J by 12 bases, and 17 bases separated the two germline ends. The CDR3 DNA reads TGCGCCAGCAGCCAAGATCATGGTATTAGGGGGGACACCTTC. Translated: CASSQDHGIRGDTF.

Ten or more counts support this clonotype. The chain joins TRBV25-1 to TRBJ2-5, with 10 bases that match TRBD2. The V segment lost 5 bases and the J segment 0 bases; nucleotides outside the gene matches: 3. The germline V gene encodes CDR1 MGHDK and CDR2 SYGVNS. The CDR3 is 15 amino acids. CDR3 protein: CASSFSGGDQETQYF. The CDR3, as DNA: TGTGCCAGCAGTTTCAGCGGGGGGGACCAAGAGACCCAGTACTTC.

This clonotype has at least ten counts. V usage is TRBV29-1 and J usage is TRBJ2-3, with 11 positions matching TRBD1. The V gene's germline CDR1 is SQVTM and CDR2 ANQGSEA. The CDR3 sequence is 14 residues long. The V and J ends lost 4 bases and 5 bases, in that order; junction bases with no gene match: 5. The CDR3 here is CSVGTGGVRDTQYF. In DNA form, the CDR3 reads TGCAGCGTTGGGACAGGGGGCGTTAGAGATACGCAGTATTTT.

This clonotype has at least ten counts. The V call is TRBV20-1, the J call TRBJ2-4; D not certain. Germline values: CDR1 DFQATT, CDR2 SNEGSKA (reference sequence). This CDR3 has 13 amino acids. Trimming took 5 bases from V and 5 from J, leaving 13 bases between them. This CDR3 is CSARPGSENIQYF. For the CDR3, the DNA is TGCAGTGCTCGTCCCGGGTCCGAAAACATTCAGTACTTC.

Ten or more counts support this clonotype. V and J are TRBV4-1 and TRBJ1-1; D is possibly TRBD1 (6 bases). CDR3 size: 15 residues. Germline V gene sequence: CDR1 MGHRA, CDR2 YSYEKL. Trimming pared 0 bases from V and 1 base from J, leaving 9 bases between. Here the CDR3 DNA reads TGCGCCAGCAGCCAAGAAGGGACACCGAACACTGAAGCTTTCTTT. It specifies CASSQEGTPNTEAFF.

This clonotype occurred a few times. The chain uses TRBV29-1 and TRBJ1-2; no clear D gene. Germline V gene lookup returns CDR1 SQVTM and CDR2 ANQGSEA. CDR3 length: 11 residues. The germline V and J ends were trimmed by 7 bases and 2 bases, with 8 bases remaining between them. This CDR3 reads CSAYTNYGYTF. In nucleotides, the CDR3 is TGCAGCGCATACACCAACTATGGCTACACCTTC.

This clonotype has at least ten counts. This chain joins TRBV20-1 and TRBJ2-1; TRBD2 matches at 10 bases. J gave up 8 bases and V 2 bases, and 6 bases lay outside the gene matches. Germline V gene lookup returns CDR1 DFQATT and CDR2 SNEGSKA (reference sequence). This CDR3 region has 14 residues. The CDR3 spells CSARSGGARDEQFF. CDR3 nucleotide sequence: TGCAGTGCTAGAAGCGGGGGGGCCCGTGATGAGCAGTTCTTC.

This chain links TRBV19 with TRBJ1-6; 9 bases agree with TRBD1. The junction had 5 bases not matched to a gene; V was cut back by 4 bases and J by 7 bases. The CDR3 spans 15 residues. Looked up from germline, CDR1 is LNHDA and CDR2 is SQIVND (reference sequence). The CDR3 nucleotides read TGTGCCAGTAGTACCTCCGGGACAGGGAATTCACCCCTCCACTTT. It codes for CASSTSGTGNSPLHF.

In this sample, this clonotype is medium-sized. The V and J genes are TRBV7-9 and TRBJ1-5; tentatively, D is TRBD1 (5 bases). Trimming pared 5 bases from V and 9 bases from J, leaving 17 bases between. From germline, CDR1 is SEHNR and CDR2 FQNEAQ (reference sequence). The CDR3 sequence is 14 residues long. CDR3 DNA sequence: TGTGCCAGCAGCGAAGCAGGGTTTGGTCGGCCCCAGCATTTT. Its protein product is CASSEAGFGRPQHF.

This clonotype appeared many times. Here the CDR3 reads CASSPSGVAGTREQYF. Written as DNA, the CDR3 is TGTGCCAGCAGTCCCTCCGGGGTAGCGGGAACTAGGGAGCAGTACTTC. V usage is TRBV28 and J usage is TRBJ2-7, with 8 bases matching TRBD2. V lost 5 bases and J lost 7; bases outside the gene matches: 16. The CDR3 contains 16 residues. In germline, CDR1 is MDHEN, CDR2 SYDVKM.

The gene calls are TRBV18 and TRBJ2-1; 7 bases are shared with TRBD2. CDR3 length equals 16 residues. Germline V lookup: CDR1 KGHSH, CDR2 LQKENI. V dropped 4 bases and J dropped 0; count of bases not matched to a gene: 6. The CDR3 DNA is TGTGCCAGCTCACTCCAGCGGGACCCCTCCTACAATGAGCAGTTCTTC. Translated: CASSLQRDPSYNEQFF.

DNA of the CDR3: TGCAGTGCTAGAGTAGGGCGCATCGAGGGCTCCTATAATTCACCCCTCCACTTT. It encodes CSARVGRIEGSYNSPLHF. V usage is TRBV20-1 and J usage is TRBJ1-6, with D hard to call. V was trimmed by 1 base and J by 0 bases, leaving 16 bases between them. Germline CDR1 reads DFQATT; CDR2 reads SNEGSKA (reference sequence). The CDR3 consists of 18 residues.

This clonotype was counted only a few times. The V gene is TRBV12-3 or TRBV12-4, the J gene TRBJ2-1, with 12 bases lining up with TRBD2. The V gene end was trimmed by 5 bases and the J gene end by 6 bases; junction bases not matched to a gene: 14. This CDR3 is built from 18 residues. CDR3 protein: CASSRLAGVPGSGNEQFF. The CDR3 DNA reads TGTGCCAGCAGTCGACTAGCGGGAGTTCCGGGTTCAGGCAATGAGCAGTTCTTC.

The table lists this clonotype with many counts. This chain connects TRBV5-1 to TRBJ1-2; the D gene is possibly TRBD1 (5 bases). Germline V gives CDR1 SGHRS, CDR2 YFSETQ. V was pared by 1 base and J by 8 bases, with 15 bases between. The CDR3 runs 14 residues. This CDR3 reads CASSLSGTGSGYTF. CDR3 bases: TGCGCCAGCAGCTTGTCTGGGACGGGATCAGGCTACACCTTC.

The chain's CDR3 is CASSQDRLAGGETQYF. The CDR3 nucleotides are TGTGCCAGCAGCCAAGATCGGCTAGCGGGGGGTGAGACCCAGTACTTC. This chain links TRBV4-2 with TRBJ2-5, with 11 bases identical to TRBD2. The CDR3 is 16 amino acids. Trimming cost V 0 bases and J 5 bases; bases outside gene matches: 5. From germline, CDR1 is LGHNA and CDR2 YNFKEQ.

This clonotype appeared many times. The chain employs TRBV9 and TRBJ2-1; D is unresolved. This CDR3 comprises 16 residues. V was clipped by 3 bases and J by 3 bases, with 16 bases between them. Germline-derived CDR1 and CDR2 are SGDLS and YYNGEE. CDR3 loop: CASSATTRGVYNEQFF. DNA for the CDR3: TGTGCCAGCAGCGCGACAACAAGAGGTGTCTACAATGAGCAGTTCTTC.

This clonotype showed up just a few times. This chain connects TRBV7-2 to TRBJ1-1, with D unresolved. Germline assignment: CDR1 SGHTA and CDR2 FQGNSA. Between the trimmed V and J ends, which lost 2 bases and 1 base, there was a span of 5 bases. The CDR3 extends over 13 amino acids. The CDR3 sequence is CASSLTTNTEAFF. CDR3 DNA: TGTGCCAGCAGCTTAACAACGAACACTGAAGCTTTCTTT.